Shown below are 23 T cell receptor beta chains from a single sample sequenced in a study of blood T cell repertoires in COVID-19. Only in-frame clones appear in the TCRdb table, and some are missing; sequencing was by immunoSEQ multiplex PCR. The profile shows 200,000 or so clones, 79% of them singletons. Input material: peripheral blood. The receptors were gathered from a man aged 60-69 years with active or convalescent COVID-19.

The V gene is TRBV20-1, the J gene TRBJ2-1, with D perhaps matching TRBD2 (5 bases). The germline V gene has CDR1 DFQATT and CDR2 SNEGSKA (reference sequence). The CDR3 is made up of 14 amino acids. V was cut by 3 bases and J by 2 bases, with 11 bases left in between. The CDR3 DNA is TGCAGTGCTAGTCGAGCGGACGCCTACAATGAGCAGTTCTTC. It yields the protein CSASRADAYNEQFF.

The sample holds one count of this clone. The V call is TRBV9, the J call TRBJ2-7; D is undetermined. Germline CDR1 SGDLS, CDR2 YYNGEE. The germline V and J ends were trimmed by 0 bases and 4 bases, with 11 bases remaining between them. This CDR3 has 14 residues. The CDR3 bases are TGTGCCAGCAGCGTAGTTGCGGAACCTTACGAGCAGTACTTC. This sequence encodes CASSVVAEPYEQYF.

V and J are TRBV6-2 or TRBV6-3 and TRBJ2-7, with D perhaps TRBD2 (6 bases). Trimming removed 5 bases from V and 4 bases from J, with 12 bases in between. The CDR3 length is 13 residues. The germline V gene has CDR1 MNHEY and CDR2 SVGEGT. The CDR3 loop is CASSPGVSYEQYF. The CDR3 DNA reads TGTGCCAGCAGTCCGGGAGTTTCTTACGAGCAGTACTTC.

The V gene is TRBV5-1, the J gene TRBJ2-7; 9 nucleotides match TRBD2. The CDR3 loop spans 17 amino acids. Germline V gene lookup returns CDR1 SGHRS and CDR2 YFSETQ. Trimming cost V 0 bases and J 0 bases; bases outside gene matches: 7. CDR3: CASSLDLAGISSYEQYF. The CDR3 coding sequence is TGCGCCAGCAGCTTGGACCTAGCGGGAATAAGCTCCTACGAGCAGTACTTC.

The CDR3 DNA reads as TGTGCCAGCAGGAGTCACAGCTCCGCGAACACCGGGGAGCTGTTTTTT. This gives the protein CASRSHSSANTGELFF. V is TRBV2 and J is TRBJ2-2; no reliable D call. The CDR3 has 16 amino acids. The ends were cut back, 6 bases at V and 0 bases at J, with 14 bases in the middle. Germline V gives CDR1 SNHLY, CDR2 FYNNEI.

This clone occurred once. The chain recombines TRBV30 with TRBJ1-5; D might be TRBD1 (6 bases). Germline V lookup: CDR1 GTSNPN, CDR2 SVGIG (reference sequence). CDR3 size: 13 residues. Trimming stripped 2 bases from V and 4 bases from J, with 9 bases between. The CDR3 DNA is TGTGCCTGGAGTACAGGGCAGAATCAGCCCCAGCATTTT. Protein sequence: CAWSTGQNQPQHF. Combining the CDR3 with reference TRBV30 and TRBJ1-5 gives the whole variable domain SQTIHQWPATLVQPVGSPLSLECTVEGTSNPNLYWYRQAAGRGLQLLFYSVGIGQISSEVPQNLSASRPQDRQFILSSKKLLLSDSGFYLCAWSTGQNQPQHFGDGTRLSIL.

V is TRBV11-3 and J is TRBJ2-1; D gene ambiguous. This CDR3 contains 14 residues. The germline gives CDR1 SGHNT, CDR2 YENEEA. The ends were cut back, 5 bases at V and 3 bases at J, with 11 bases in the middle. Here the CDR3 DNA reads TGTGCCAGCAGCCCCACCGGGTACTACAATGAGCAGTTCTTC. This translates into CASSPTGYYNEQFF.

This clone was picked up a small number of times. The chain joins TRBV19 to TRBJ2-6; 11 bases fit TRBD1. There are 17 residues in the CDR3. The J segment lost 0 bases and the V segment lost 3 bases, leaving 1 base of the junction unmatched. CDR1 is LNHDA and CDR2 is SQIVND in the germline V gene (reference sequence). The CDR3 sequence: CASSIGTGGSGANVLTF. The CDR3 DNA follows: TGTGCCAGTAGTATCGGGACAGGGGGCTCTGGGGCCAACGTCCTGACTTTC.

The J gene is TRBJ1-5, the V gene TRBV5-1; tentative D call: TRBD1 (5 bases). This CDR3 is 14 amino acids long. Germline CDR1 is SGHRS and CDR2 is YFSETQ. Trimming shortened V by 4 bases and J by 4 bases, and 12 bases separated the two germline ends. The DNA for the CDR3 is TGCGCCAGCAGCCCAAACGGGGGGAATCAGCCCCAGCATTTT. Translated: CASSPNGGNQPQHF.

The V gene is TRBV18, the J gene TRBJ1-2, with D perhaps matching TRBD1 (5 bases). Germline CDR1 reads KGHSH; CDR2 reads LQKENI. The CDR3 consists of 15 residues. Trimming removed 2 bases at V and 4 bases at J, with 14 bases between. CDR3: CASSPKTDSLYGYTF. CDR3 coding DNA: TGTGCCAGCTCACCAAAGACAGACTCCCTCTATGGCTACACCTTC. Filled out from reference TRBV18 and TRBJ1-2, the complete variable domain reads NAGVMQNPRHLVRRRGQEARLRCSPMKGHSHVYWYRQLPEEGLKFMVYLQKENIIDESGMPKERFSAEFPKEGPSILRIQQVVRGDSAAYFCASSPKTDSLYGYTFGSGTRLTVV.

This chain's CDR3 is CASSRRSGTGRIEQYF. Written as DNA, the CDR3 is TGTGCCAGCAGCCGGCGGTCCGGGACAGGGCGCATCGAGCAGTACTTC. The chain employs TRBV5-6 and TRBJ2-7; TRBD1 aligns across 9 bases. CDR3 length: 16 residues. The J segment lost 6 bases and the V segment lost 4 bases, leaving 14 bases of the junction unmatched. CDR1 SGHDT and CDR2 YYEEEE come from the germline V gene. The full variable domain, completed using reference TRBV5-6 and TRBJ2-7, is DAGVTQSPTHLIKTRGQQVTLRCSPKSGHDTVSWYQQALGQGPQFIFQYYEEEERQRGNFPDRFSGHQFPNYSSELNVNALLLGDSALYLCASSRRSGTGRIEQYFGPGTRLTVT.

This clone appeared once. V gene TRBV9 combines with J gene TRBJ2-7; 8 nucleotides agree with TRBD1. V shed 0 bases and J 2 bases; nucleotides not matched to a gene: 7. Looked up from germline, CDR1 is SGDLS and CDR2 is YYNGEE. The CDR3 consists of 16 residues. CDR3: CASSVAATGVTYEQYF. The CDR3 nucleotides read TGTGCCAGCAGCGTAGCTGCGACAGGGGTTACCTACGAGCAGTACTTC.

Written as DNA, the CDR3 is TGTGCCAGCAGACAGGGGGCCCCCGGGGAGCTGTTTTTT. Translation: CASRQGAPGELFF. This rearrangement joins TRBV7-2 to TRBJ2-2; 9 bases agree with TRBD1. Germline values: CDR1 SGHTA, CDR2 FQGNSA. V lost 6 bases and J lost 6; bases outside the gene matches: 2. The CDR3 loop spans 13 amino acids.

The rearrangement links TRBV21-1 to TRBJ1-6; TRBD1, the table's D call, lacks a check against the DNA. TRBV21-1 is a pseudogene. The CDR3 has 15 amino acids. CDR3 bases: TGTGCCAGCACCGACCCCGGGACACATAATTCACCCCTCCACTTT. This translates into CASTDPGTHNSPLHF.

The chain uses TRBV6-5 and TRBJ2-7, with D perhaps matching TRBD1 (5 bases). The CDR3 loop spans 15 amino acids. The germline gives CDR1 MNHEY, CDR2 SVGAGI. V was clipped by 2 bases and J by 5 bases, with 16 bases between them. The CDR3 DNA is TGTGCCAGCAGTTACAAGGGGTCCTATATGAACGAGCAGTACTTC. The encoded protein is CASSYKGSYMNEQYF.

CDR3 nucleotide sequence: TGCGCCAGCGGGCCGGACAGCTCCTACGAGCAGTACTTC. Its protein product is CASGPDSSYEQYF. The rearrangement joins TRBV5-1 to TRBJ2-7, with D maybe TRBD1 (6 bases). Trimming stripped 7 bases from V and 0 bases from J, with 11 bases between. CDR3 length equals 13 residues. Germline V lookup: CDR1 SGHRS, CDR2 YFSETQ.

The chain combines TRBV4-2 with TRBJ2-1; 11 bases line up with TRBD2. Germline CDR1 and CDR2: LGHNA and YNFKEQ. This CDR3 spans 17 amino acids. V was clipped by 2 bases and J by 5 bases; unmatched bases: 8. In DNA form, the CDR3 reads TGTGCCAGCAGCCAACCGTTTTTAGCGGGAGGGGACAATGAGCAGTTCTTC. Its protein product is CASSQPFLAGGDNEQFF.

The chain links TRBV19 to TRBJ2-5; TRBD1 is a possible D gene (7 bases). CDR1 is LNHDA, CDR2 SQIVND, per germline (reference sequence). Trimming took 3 bases from V and 5 from J, leaving 19 bases between them. The CDR3 totals 16 residues. The CDR3 sequence is CASSIEFGRGAETQYF. The CDR3 DNA sequence: TGTGCCAGTAGTATCGAGTTCGGCAGGGGGGCCGAGACCCAGTACTTC.

V and J are TRBV6-4 and TRBJ2-5, with 9 bases that match TRBD2. Germline CDR1 is MRHNA and CDR2 is SNTAGT. The CDR3 runs 19 residues. The trim removed 1 base at V and 2 bases at J, leaving 14 bases unmatched. CDR3 in DNA: TGTGCCAGCAGTGACTTTGCGATGGGTAGCGGGAGCTCGCAAGAGACCCAGTACTTC. It encodes CASSDFAMGSGSSQETQYF.

The chain links TRBV5-1 to TRBJ1-1; TRBD1 agrees at 10 bases. This CDR3 is built from 18 residues. The ends lost 2 bases at V and 2 bases at J; junction bases unmatched: 12. The germline gives CDR1 SGHRS, CDR2 YFSETQ. DNA for the CDR3: TGCGCCAGCAGCTTCTACCCCGGGACAGGGGCGGAAAACACTGAAGCTTTCTTT. Translated: CASSFYPGTGAENTEAFF.

This clone was observed once. CDR3 in DNA: TGCGCCAGCAGGCACGGGACTAGCGGGACCTACGAGCAGTACTTC. It specifies CASRHGTSGTYEQYF. V is TRBV4-3 and J is TRBJ2-7; 13 bases are shared with TRBD2. This CDR3 has 15 amino acids. Germline V gives CDR1 LGHNA, CDR2 YSLEER. V was pared by 6 bases and J by 2 bases, with 4 bases of the junction left unmatched.

The J gene is TRBJ1-1, the V gene TRBV27; D is uncertain. The germline V gene encodes CDR1 MNHEY and CDR2 SMNVEV (reference sequence). Trimming removed 8 bases at V and 5 bases at J, with 15 bases between. The CDR3 contains 13 residues. CDR3 loop: CASGPVGLTEAFF. The CDR3 bases are TGTGCCAGCGGGCCGGTGGGCTTAACTGAAGCTTTCTTT.

The chain carries TRBV5-1 and TRBJ1-1; possible D gene TRBD1, 5 bases. Trimming stripped 5 bases from V and 5 bases from J, with 13 bases between. CDR1 and CDR2 from the germline V gene are SGHRS and YFSETQ. This CDR3 has 13 residues. This chain's CDR3 is CASSSGSGTEAFF. The CDR3 DNA sequence: TGCGCCAGCAGTTCAGGGAGCGGGACTGAAGCTTTCTTT.